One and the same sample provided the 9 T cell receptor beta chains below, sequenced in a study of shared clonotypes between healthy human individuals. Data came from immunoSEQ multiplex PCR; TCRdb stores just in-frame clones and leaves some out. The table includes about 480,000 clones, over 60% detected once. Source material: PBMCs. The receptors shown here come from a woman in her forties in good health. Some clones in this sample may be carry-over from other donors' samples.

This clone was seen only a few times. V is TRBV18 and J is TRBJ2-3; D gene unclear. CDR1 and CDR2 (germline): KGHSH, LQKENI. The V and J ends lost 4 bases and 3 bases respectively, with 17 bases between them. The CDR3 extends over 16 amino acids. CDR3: CASSQGSWTGTDTQYF. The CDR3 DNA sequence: TGTGCCAGCTCACAAGGGTCCTGGACCGGTACAGATACGCAGTATTTT.

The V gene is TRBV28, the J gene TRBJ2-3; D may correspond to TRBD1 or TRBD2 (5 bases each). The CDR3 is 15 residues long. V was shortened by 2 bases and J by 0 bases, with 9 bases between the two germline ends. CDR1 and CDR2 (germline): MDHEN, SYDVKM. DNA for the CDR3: TGTGCCAGCAGTTTAGGGGACGGGAGCACAGATACGCAGTATTTT. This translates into CASSLGDGSTDTQYF.

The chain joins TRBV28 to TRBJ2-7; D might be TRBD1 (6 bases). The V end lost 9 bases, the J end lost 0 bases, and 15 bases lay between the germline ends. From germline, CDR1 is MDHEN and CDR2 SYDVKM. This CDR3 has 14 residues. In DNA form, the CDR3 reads TGTGCCAGTAAACGTGAGACAGGCTCCTACGAGCAGTACTTC. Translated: CASKRETGSYEQYF.

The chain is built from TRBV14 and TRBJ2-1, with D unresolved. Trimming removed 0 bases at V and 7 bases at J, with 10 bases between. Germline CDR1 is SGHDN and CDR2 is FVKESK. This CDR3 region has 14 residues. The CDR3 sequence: CASSQEYFGNEQFF. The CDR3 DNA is TGTGCCAGCAGCCAAGAGTATTTCGGGAATGAGCAGTTCTTC.

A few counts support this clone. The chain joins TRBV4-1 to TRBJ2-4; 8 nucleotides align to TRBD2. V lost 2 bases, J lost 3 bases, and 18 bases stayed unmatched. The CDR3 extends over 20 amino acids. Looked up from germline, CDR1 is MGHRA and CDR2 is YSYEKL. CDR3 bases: TGCGCCAGCAGCCAACTCCCCTCCCTCCCGGGTCGGGAGGGCAAAAACATTCAGTACTTC. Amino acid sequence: CASSQLPSLPGREGKNIQYF.

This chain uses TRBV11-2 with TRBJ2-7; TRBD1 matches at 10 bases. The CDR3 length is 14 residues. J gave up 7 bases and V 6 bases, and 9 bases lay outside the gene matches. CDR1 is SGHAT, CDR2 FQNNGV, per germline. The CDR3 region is CASRRTGGWEEQYF. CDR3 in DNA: TGTGCCAGCAGACGGACAGGGGGTTGGGAGGAGCAGTACTTC.

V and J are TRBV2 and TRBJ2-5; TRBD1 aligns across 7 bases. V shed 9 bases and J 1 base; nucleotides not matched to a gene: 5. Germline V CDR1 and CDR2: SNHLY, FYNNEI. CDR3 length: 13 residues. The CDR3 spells CARGQAIQETQYF. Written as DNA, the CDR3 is TGTGCCAGAGGACAGGCAATCCAAGAGACCCAGTACTTC.

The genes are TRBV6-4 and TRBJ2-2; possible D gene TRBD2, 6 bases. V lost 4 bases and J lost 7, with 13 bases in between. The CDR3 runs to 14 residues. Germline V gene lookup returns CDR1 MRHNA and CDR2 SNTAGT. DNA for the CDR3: TGTGCCAGCAGTGTCCGGACCGGGGGCGGGGAGCTGTTTTTT. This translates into CASSVRTGGGELFF.

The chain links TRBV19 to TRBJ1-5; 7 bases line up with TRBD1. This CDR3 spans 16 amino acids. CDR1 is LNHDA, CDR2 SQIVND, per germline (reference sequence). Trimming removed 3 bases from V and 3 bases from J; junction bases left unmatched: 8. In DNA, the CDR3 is TGTGCCAGTAGTATCGTAGGACAGGTAGTCAATCAGCCCCAGCATTTT. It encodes CASSIVGQVVNQPQHF.